This paragraph covers one T cell receptor (beta chain) sequence. Authors' processing steps: Amplification of reference gene primers was used by the study to estimate nucleated cell counts. Only in-frame clones appear in the TCRdb table, and some are missing; sequencing was by immunoSEQ multiplex PCR. That table is the source of V, J and clone size, and D and trimming were worked out from the DNA. The sample has about 440,000 clones, about 90% seen once. The data belong to a study of blood T cell repertoires in COVID-19. For the study at large: PBMCs, B-cell-depleted T cells, or T cells provided the cDNA or gDNA that made up the material.

Two negative PCRs, clearance, or symptom resolution characterized the recovered Cohort 3 donors. Germline values: CDR1 GTSNPN, CDR2 SVGIG (reference sequence). This CDR3 comprises 14 residues. The V and J ends lost 2 bases and 0 bases respectively, with 8 bases between them. The chain uses TRBV30 and TRBJ1-3; no firm D call. The sample was PBMCs or T cells enriched from blood (not recorded which). The clonotype originates from a young man who had recovered from COVID-19. As DNA, the CDR3 is TGTGCCTGGAGTAAAGACTTCTCTGGAAACACCATATATTTT. It codes for CAWSKDFSGNTIYF.